By its share, the clone carrying this T cell receptor beta chain is medium-sized. V was trimmed by 7 bases and J by 3 bases, leaving 18 bases between them. The CDR3 spans 15 residues. Germline assignment: CDR1 SGHTA and CDR2 FQGTGA. Treatment meaning: randomized to nivolumab then ipilimumab (arm A) or the reverse (arm B). Sorted cells were live CD3+CD8+, lacking CD19 and CD56, from PBMCs. Sequencing was performed with immunoSEQ multiplex PCR; in TCRdb, only in-frame clones are kept and a portion is missing. The table has under 20,000 clones, approximately 80% seen once. The data are from a study of sequential checkpoint blockade in melanoma. In the study overall: Arm A got nivolumab then ipilimumab; arm B the reverse, 1:1.

Sequenced material: CD8+ T cells sorted from blood (inferred from file names), taken from a patient given nivolumab and ipilimumab in sequence. This TCR derives from a human donor with melanoma. V and J are TRBV7-3 and TRBJ1-1, with TRBD1 as a possible D gene (6 bases). CDR3 in amino acids: CASNLRGGEDTEAFF. The CDR3 DNA follows: TGTGCCAGCAATCTCAGGGGAGGGGAGGACACTGAAGCTTTCTTT.